These 30 T cell receptor beta chains were sequenced from one sample in a study of identical twins. A single record per CDR3 protein comes from TCRdb applying MiXCR to the 5' RACE reads. The sample lists approximately 94,000 distinct CDR3 sequences; about 6% were seen once. Sequenced material: memory T cells sorted from blood. Receptor source: a woman between 45 and 65 years old in good health.

This clonotype has only a few counts. The chain is built from TRBV6-5 and TRBJ2-3; tentatively, D is TRBD1 (5 bases). The V and J ends lost 5 bases and 2 bases respectively, with 17 bases between them. In germline, CDR1 is MNHEY, CDR2 SVGAGI. The CDR3 loop spans 16 amino acids. The CDR3 DNA reads as TGTGCCAGCAGTCTCATCAGACCGGACAACACAGATACGCAGTATTTT. This translates into CASSLIRPDNTDTQYF.

This clonotype was counted many times. V gene TRBV5-1 combines with J gene TRBJ2-1; 12 positions agree with TRBD2. V shed 4 bases and J 3 bases; nucleotides not matched to a gene: 8. Germline-derived CDR1 and CDR2 are SGHRS and YFSETQ. This CDR3 region has 17 residues. CDR3 sequence: CASSPPTSGRDYNEQFF. CDR3 nucleotides: TGCGCCAGCAGCCCCCCGACTAGCGGGAGAGACTACAATGAGCAGTTCTTC.

This clonotype was picked up a small number of times. The CDR3 sequence: CASSQEQRGTYNEQFF. Written as DNA, the CDR3 is TGTGCCAGCAGCCAAGAACAGCGGGGGACCTACAATGAGCAGTTCTTC. J is TRBJ2-1 and V is TRBV4-2; 8 nucleotides align to TRBD2. The V and J ends lost 0 bases and 2 bases, in that order; junction bases with no gene match: 3. Germline V gene data show CDR1 as LGHNA and CDR2 as YNFKEQ. CDR3 length: 16 residues.

The V gene is TRBV6-1, the J gene TRBJ2-3, with D tentatively TRBD2 (6 bases). The germline V gene encodes CDR1 MNHNS and CDR2 SASEGT. The CDR3 totals 14 residues. Trimming shortened V by 6 bases and J by 0 bases, and 10 bases separated the two germline ends. In DNA form, the CDR3 reads TGTGCCAGCAGGCGGGATACTAGCACAGATACGCAGTATTTT. Translated: CASRRDTSTDTQYF.

This clonotype was recorded many times. This sequence joins TRBV29-1 and TRBJ2-7, with D tentatively TRBD2 (6 bases). The CDR3 is 13 residues long. Trimming took off 8 bases at V and 3 bases at J, with 17 bases between the two ends. Per the germline V gene, CDR1 is SQVTM and CDR2 is ANQGSEA. The CDR3 spells CSYLGTQDYEQYV. Here the CDR3 DNA reads TGCAGCTACCTGGGGACTCAAGACTACGAGCAGTACGTC.

This clonotype was detected ten times or more. This chain uses TRBV5-1 with TRBJ2-7, with D perhaps being TRBD1 or TRBD2 (5 bases each). Deletions cut 0 bases from V and 0 bases from J, with 13 bases between. CDR3 size: 16 residues. The germline CDR1 and CDR2 sequences are SGHRS and YFSETQ. CDR3 sequence reads: CASSLGVLGPSYEQYF. CDR3 coding DNA: TGCGCCAGCAGCTTGGGAGTTTTGGGACCCTCCTACGAGCAGTACTTC.

This clonotype has ten or more counts. The J gene is TRBJ1-2, the V gene TRBV20-1; 9 bases map to TRBD1. Trimming removed 4 bases from V and 8 bases from J; junction bases left unmatched: 5. CDR3 size: 12 residues. From germline, CDR1 is DFQATT and CDR2 SNEGSKA (reference sequence). In nucleotides, the CDR3 is TGCAGTGCTAAAACAGGGGGCCTCGGCTACACCTTC. Protein sequence: CSAKTGGLGYTF.

This clonotype was counted ten times or more. The V call is TRBV7-2, the J call TRBJ1-2; D is ambiguous. The CDR3 runs 13 residues. Germline-derived CDR1 and CDR2 are SGHTA and FQGNSA. V was cut by 2 bases and J by 6 bases, with 10 bases left in between. CDR3 bases: TGTGCCAGCAGCTTATCTCCGGCTGATGGCTACACCTTC. Encoded protein: CASSLSPADGYTF.

This clonotype was counted ten times or more. The chain joins TRBV11-2 to TRBJ2-1; TRBD1 agrees at 9 bases. Germline assignment: CDR1 SGHAT and CDR2 FQNNGV. The CDR3 has 14 residues. Trimming at V came to 5 bases and at J to 9 bases, leaving 8 bases not matched to a gene. CDR3 in amino acids: CASSPPGTGSEQFF. The CDR3 nucleotides are TGTGCCAGCAGCCCCCCCGGGACAGGGAGTGAGCAGTTCTTC.

This clonotype was counted ten times or more. The genes are TRBV19 and TRBJ2-7; D ambiguous. The germline V gene has CDR1 LNHDA and CDR2 SQIVND (reference sequence). This CDR3 has 13 residues. The V end lost 7 bases, the J end lost 4 bases, and 14 bases lay between the germline ends. The CDR3 region has the DNA TGTGCCAGTACCTCCAATCCGGGTTACGAGCAGTACTTC. This translates into CASTSNPGYEQYF.

Many counts were recorded for this clonotype. The chain uses TRBV6-2 or TRBV6-3 and TRBJ1-5, with D maybe TRBD1 (5 bases). This CDR3 has 14 amino acids. The V gene lost 8 bases and the J gene lost 7 bases, with 18 bases spanning the gap. Germline V gives CDR1 MNHEY, CDR2 SVGEGT. The CDR3 coding sequence is TGTGCCAGCGGCTGGGGGGGGAGGCAACAGCCCCAGCATTTT. Its protein product is CASGWGGRQQPQHF.

This clonotype has at least ten counts. The genes are TRBV11-3 and TRBJ2-1, with 7 bases aligning to TRBD2. CDR1 SGHNT and CDR2 YENEEA come from the germline V gene. The CDR3 totals 12 residues. The V segment lost 5 bases and the J segment 9 bases; nucleotides outside the gene matches: 4. The CDR3 spells CASSPGGSEQFF. DNA for the CDR3: TGTGCCAGCAGCCCCGGGGGGAGTGAGCAGTTCTTC.

This clonotype was seen repeatedly, ten times or more. V usage is TRBV7-9 and J usage is TRBJ2-3; 11 nucleotides agree with TRBD1. The CDR3 totals 15 residues. Germline V lookup: CDR1 SEHNR, CDR2 FQNEAQ (reference sequence). V gave up 5 bases and J gave up 5 bases; unmatched junction bases: 6. The CDR3 loop reads CASSPIGTGGDTQYF. The CDR3 DNA is TGTGCCAGCAGCCCTATAGGGACAGGGGGAGATACGCAGTATTTT.

This clonotype showed up many times. The V gene is TRBV7-2, the J gene TRBJ1-5; tentatively, D is TRBD1 (6 bases). V was trimmed by 5 bases and J by 7 bases, leaving 12 bases between them. In germline, CDR1 is SGHTA, CDR2 FQGNSA. The CDR3 spans 13 residues. The CDR3 nucleotides read TGTGCCAGCAGCCGACAGAGGGGGCAGCCCCAGCATTTT. Its translation is CASSRQRGQPQHF.

This clonotype occurred a few times. It is likely a read error, because the conserved phenylalanine at the end of the CDR3 is missing. The V gene is TRBV7-2, the J gene TRBJ1-1; 7 bases align to TRBD1. The CDR3 loop spans 14 amino acids. CDR1 and CDR2 (germline): SGHTA, FQGNSA. J gave up 0 bases and V 6 bases, and 4 bases lay outside the gene matches. Here the CDR3 reads CASRRDRVNTEAFI. In DNA form, the CDR3 reads TGTGCCAGCAGGAGAGACAGGGTGAACACTGAAGCTTTCATT.

This clonotype was seen at least ten times. The chain combines TRBV28 with TRBJ2-5; D is possibly TRBD2 (6 bases). The germline gives CDR1 MDHEN, CDR2 SYDVKM. The CDR3 is 14 residues long. Trimming cost V 6 bases and J 2 bases, with 13 bases left between them. The CDR3 protein is CASSLGGPQETQYF. DNA of the CDR3: TGTGCCAGCAGCCTGGGAGGTCCTCAAGAGACCCAGTACTTC.

This clonotype has ten or more counts. The V call is TRBV20-1, the J call TRBJ2-1; 7 nucleotides match TRBD2. Germline CDR1 reads DFQATT; CDR2 reads SNEGSKA (reference sequence). J lost 3 bases, V lost 5 bases, and 4 bases had no gene match. This CDR3 is 13 amino acids long. CDR3 protein: CSAVTSDYNEQFF. The CDR3 nucleotides read TGCAGTGCTGTCACTAGCGACTACAATGAGCAGTTCTTC.

This clonotype was counted many times. V and J are TRBV20-1 and TRBJ2-5; 8 nucleotides match TRBD2. The CDR3 sequence is 16 residues long. Germline V lookup: CDR1 DFQATT, CDR2 SNEGSKA (reference sequence). V was pared by 0 bases and J by 5 bases, with 11 bases of the junction left unmatched. The CDR3 nucleotides are TGCAGTGCTAGAGATAGATCGGGAGGGCTCCGGGAGACCCAGTACTTC. This gives the protein CSARDRSGGLRETQYF.

This clonotype was seen a handful of times. This rearrangement joins TRBV7-8 to TRBJ2-1; 8 bases are a match to TRBD2. V trimming: 5 bases; J trimming: 9 bases; junction bases outside the gene matches: 9. Germline V gives CDR1 SGHVS, CDR2 FQNEAQ. CDR3 length: 14 amino acids. CDR3 region: CASSPPGLVLEQFF. CDR3 in DNA: TGTGCCAGCAGCCCCCCGGGACTAGTTCTTGAGCAGTTCTTC. Full variable domain (rest looked up from reference TRBV7-8 and TRBJ2-1): GAGVSQSPRYKVAKRGQDVALRCDPISGHVSLFWYQQALGQGPEFLTYFQNEAQLDKSGLPSDRFFAERPEGSVSTLKIQRTQQEDSAVYLCASSPPGLVLEQFFGPGTRLTVL.

In its sample, this clonotype was seen once. Possible read error: a much larger clone is one base away. The genes are TRBV29-1 and TRBJ1-2, with a weak D call TRBD1 (6 bases). Germline V gives CDR1 SQVTM, CDR2 ANQGSEA. The CDR3 contains 11 residues. The V and J ends lost 8 bases and 8 bases respectively, with 15 bases between them. CDR3 sequence (DNA): TGCAGCTTTGGGCAGGGGCACGGCTACACCTTC. This encodes CSFGQGHGYTF.

This clonotype was detected ten times or more. The rearrangement joins TRBV12-5 to TRBJ2-3; D remains ambiguous. CDR1 and CDR2 from the germline V gene are LGHNT and FRNRAP. V was trimmed by 6 bases and J by 0 bases, leaving 7 bases between them. The CDR3 consists of 13 residues. CDR3 residues: CASGGNSTDTQYF. The CDR3 DNA sequence: TGTGCTAGTGGGGGGAATAGCACAGATACGCAGTATTTT.

This clonotype was observed many times. The V and J genes are TRBV5-1 and TRBJ1-1; D is perhaps TRBD1 (6 bases). V dropped 4 bases and J dropped 7 bases, with 14 bases sitting between them. CDR3 length: 13 residues. CDR1 is SGHRS, CDR2 YFSETQ, per germline. CDR3 loop: CASSGGGLGEAFF. CDR3 sequence (DNA): TGCGCCAGCAGCGGAGGGGGGCTTGGTGAAGCTTTCTTT.

This clonotype came up many times. The gene calls are TRBV29-1 and TRBJ2-6; 9 positions agree with TRBD1. Germline CDR1 reads SQVTM; CDR2 reads ANQGSEA. The trim removed 6 bases at V and 4 bases at J, leaving 10 bases unmatched. The CDR3 sequence is 16 residues long. The DNA for the CDR3 is TGCAGCGTGCCGGGACAGGGAGGGACCGGGGCCAACGTCCTGACTTTC. Translation: CSVPGQGGTGANVLTF.

In its sample, this clonotype was seen a few times. Given a much more abundant clone one base away, this may be a read error. This rearrangement joins TRBV15 to TRBJ2-5; the D is unclear. The germline V gene encodes CDR1 LNHNV and CDR2 YYDKDF (reference sequence). This CDR3 has 15 residues. This CDR3 reads CVTSRDFPLQETQYF. In DNA form, the CDR3 reads TGTGTCACCAGCAGAGATTTTCCCCTTCAGGAGACCCAGTACTTC.

This clonotype has just a few counts. The chain couples TRBV5-1 to TRBJ2-3; 7 bases align to TRBD1. Trimming removed 5 bases from V and 6 bases from J; junction bases left unmatched: 6. The CDR3 has 13 residues. CDR1 and CDR2 from the germline V gene are SGHRS and YFSETQ. CDR3 bases: TGCGCCAGCAGGAGACAGGGAGTGGATACGCAGTATTTT. Translating gives CASRRQGVDTQYF. The complete variable domain, with remaining parts taken from reference TRBV5-1 and TRBJ2-3, reads KAGVTQTPRYLIKTRGQQVTLSCSPISGHRSVSWYQQTPGQGLQFLFEYFSETQRNKGNFPGRFSGRQFSNSRSEMNVSTLELGDSALYLCASRRQGVDTQYFGPGTRLTVL.

This clonotype has ten or more counts. V gene TRBV11-2 combines with J gene TRBJ2-5; perhaps TRBD2 as D (5 bases). The CDR3 has 15 residues. CDR1 and CDR2 (germline): SGHAT, FQNNGV. With 5 bases removed from V and 0 bases from J, the gap between germline ends came to 13 bases. The CDR3 DNA is TGTGCCAGCAGCGAACTAGTCCTCTACCAAGAGACCCAGTACTTC. It is translated as CASSELVLYQETQYF.

At least ten counts were recorded for this clonotype. At one of its ends the junction is not consistent with the germline gene, which may arise from a read error. The chain carries TRBV7-9 and TRBJ2-1; weak D call: TRBD2 (6 bases). CDR1 is SEHNR, CDR2 FQNEAQ, per germline (reference sequence). This CDR3 is built from 12 residues. The DNA for the CDR3 is TGTGCCAGCAGCATAGCGGACAATGAGCAGTTCTTC. Its translation: CASSIADNEQFF.

This clonotype appeared a few times. The rearrangement uses TRBV29-1 and TRBJ1-1, with 7 positions matching TRBD1. The length of the CDR3 is 12 residues. Germline V gene sequence: CDR1 SQVTM, CDR2 ANQGSEA. J was trimmed by 1 base and V by 4 bases; bases with no gene match: 0. CDR3 DNA sequence: TGCAGCGTTGGACAGGGGAACACTGAAGCTTTCTTT. This translates into CSVGQGNTEAFF.

There are many counts of this clonotype. At one boundary the junction diverges from the germline segment, which might be a read error. V gene TRBV27 combines with J gene TRBJ2-7; D might be TRBD1 (6 bases). The CDR3 is made up of 12 amino acids. The germline V gene encodes CDR1 MNHEY and CDR2 SMNVEV (reference sequence). The CDR3 DNA is TGTGCCAGCTATACAGACGCCGGGACAACTTATTTC. Residues: CASYTDAGTTYF.

This clonotype was recorded a few times. The gene calls are TRBV10-1 and TRBJ2-5; 7 nucleotides align to TRBD1. The germline gives CDR1 WNHNN, CDR2 SYGVQD (reference sequence). This CDR3 contains 13 residues. After removal of 5 bases from V and 5 bases from J, the junction contained 5 bases not matched to a gene. The CDR3 coding sequence is TGCGCCAGCAGTTCGACAGGGACGGAGACCCAGTACTTC. Translated, it gives CASSSTGTETQYF.